This T cell receptor (beta chain) derives from a study of T cell clonotyping in hematopoietic cell transplantation. Recipient blood drawn about 28 days pretransplant and days 30, 100, 180 after. The assay was immunoSEQ multiplex PCR, and TCRdb's table has in-frame clones only and misses some. The sample has about 12,000 clones, about 70% seen once; the top ten hold approximately 15%. Germline CDR1 is SSHAT and CDR2 is FNYEAQ (reference sequence). The CDR3 is 14 amino acids. This clone was observed a single time. Its cognate antigen is unknown. At one of its ends the junction is not consistent with the germline gene, which may arise from a read error. Study results and limitations: Recipient TCR diversity dropped after transplant; expanded clonotypes rose from day 30 to 180.

This sequence joins TRBV7-7 and TRBJ2-7; TRBD2 might be the D (7 bases). The sequencing used peripheral blood mononuclear cells, collected 180 days after allogeneic stem cell transplant. The clonotype originates from a male patient between 55 and 70 years old who had an allogeneic stem cell transplant from an unrelated donor, so the T cells may come from the graft donor. Some clones in this sample may be carry-over from other donors' samples. This chain's CDR3 is CASSLGGERGEQYF. CDR3 DNA sequence: TGTGCTAGCAGCTTAGGGGGGGAGCGAGGCGAGCAGTACTTC.